This T cell receptor beta chain was sequenced in a study of blood T cell repertoires in COVID-19. On the study more broadly: Specimens from acute and convalescent COVID-19 originated in the United States, Italy and Spain. Sources were T cells, B-cell-depleted T cells, or PBMCs; the material itself was cDNA or gDNA.

With V trimmed by 3 bases and J by 2 bases, 6 bases remained unmatched. CDR1 SGDLS and CDR2 YYNGEE come from the germline V gene. This CDR3 is 15 amino acids long. Seattle participants joined during active infection and were tracked over time. In the original analysis: Researchers report that nucleated cell counts were estimated from reference gene primer amplification. This table comes from immunoSEQ multiplex PCR, and its TCRdb copy is limited to in-frame clones, with some not included. The DNA gave D and trimming, while V, J and clone size come from that table. The repertoire holds 390,000 or so clones, with roughly 90% as singletons.

The receptor was isolated from a woman in her twenties or thirties with COVID-19, enrolled during active disease. What was sequenced was peripheral blood. This chain joins TRBV9 and TRBJ2-3, with 7 bases fitting TRBD2. CDR3 region: CASSDGTTYTDTQYF. In DNA, the CDR3 is TGTGCCAGCAGCGACGGGACTACCTACACAGATACGCAGTATTTT.